The clone carrying this T cell receptor beta chain occurred many times. This record comes from a study of T cells in Graves' hyperthyroidism and ophthalmopathy. Researchers took RNA transcripts and amplified the TCR beta CDR3 regions from them. HTBI primers were used for first-round RT-PCR of the TCR CDR3. Each CDR3 protein is one row after TCRdb ran MiXCR on the multiplex PCR reads. Of approximately 430,000 distinct CDR3 sequences in the sample, under 15% are singletons; the top ten hold roughly an eighth. The germline CDR1 and CDR2 sequences are MNHEY and SMNVEV (reference sequence). CDR3 length equals 13 residues. The junction had 8 bases not matched to a gene; V was cut back by 6 bases and J by 10 bases.

The TCR comes from a man aged 18 to 29 with Graves' ophthalmopathy. Sample: blood. The V gene is TRBV27, the J gene TRBJ2-1; the match to TRBD2 covers 8 bases. CDR3 loop: CASRLAGYREQFF. The DNA for the CDR3 is TGTGCCAGCAGGTTAGCGGGGTATAGGGAGCAGTTCTTC.